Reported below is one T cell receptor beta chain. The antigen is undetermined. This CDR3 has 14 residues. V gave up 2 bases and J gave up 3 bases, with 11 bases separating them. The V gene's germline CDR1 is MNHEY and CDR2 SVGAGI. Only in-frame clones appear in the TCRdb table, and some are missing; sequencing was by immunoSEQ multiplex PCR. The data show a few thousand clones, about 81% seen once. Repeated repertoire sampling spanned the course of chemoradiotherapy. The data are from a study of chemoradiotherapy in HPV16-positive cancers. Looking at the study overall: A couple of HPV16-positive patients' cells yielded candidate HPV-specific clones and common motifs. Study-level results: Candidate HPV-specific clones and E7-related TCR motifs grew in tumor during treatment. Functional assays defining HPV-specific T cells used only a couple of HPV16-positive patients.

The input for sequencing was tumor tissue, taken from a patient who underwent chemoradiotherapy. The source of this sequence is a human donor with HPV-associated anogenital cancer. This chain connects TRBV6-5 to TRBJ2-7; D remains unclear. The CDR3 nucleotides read TGTGCCAGCAGTTACGGTGGCCGGCACTACGAGCAGTACTTC. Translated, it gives CASSYGGRHYEQYF.